A selection of T cell receptor beta chains follows, all from one sample in a study of cytomegalovirus exposure and HLA in healthy donors. Measured with immunoSEQ multiplex PCR; TCRdb has only the in-frame clones, and not every one. The sample shows 85,000 to 100,000 clones, around 80% of them seen only once. Sequences were obtained from PBMCs. The receptors originated from a woman between 55 and 75 years old in good health and CMV-seronegative. Each CDR3 is given with its conserved first and last residue. D genes are given only for firm matches. Clone size is not always given. Where it is, it says once, few, many or a class for expanded clones.

j_gene	v_gene	abundance	d_gene	CDR3nt	CDR3aa
TRBJ2-7	TRBV2	.	TRBD1	TGTGCCAGCAGGAGGGACAGGGGCTACGAGCAGTACTTC	CASRRDRGYEQYF
TRBJ2-3	TRBV7-2	.	.	TGTGCCAGCAGCCTACGGACAGCGACAGATACGCAGTATTTT	CASSLRTATDTQYF
TRBJ1-1	TRBV28	.	TRBD1	TGTGCCAGCAGAAGTGACAGGGTGATGAACACTGAAGCTTTCTTT	CASRSDRVMNTEAFF
TRBJ1-1	TRBV4-1	.	.	TGCGCCAGCAGCCAGGCACATCAGACAGGATACACTGAAGCTTTCTTT	CASSQAHQTGYTEAFF
TRBJ2-2	TRBV7-2	.	.	TGTGCCAGCAGCTTTAACGGGGAGCTGTTTTTT	CASSFNGELFF
TRBJ2-2	TRBV2	few	TRBD2	TGTGCCAGCAGTCGGGGACTAGCGGGAGTAAGAACCGGGGAGCTGTTTTTT	CASSRGLAGVRTGELFF
TRBJ2-1	TRBV6-5	.	TRBD1	TGTGCCAGCAGTTTCCACCGGGACAGGGCTTACAATGAGCAGTTCTTC	CASSFHRDRAYNEQFF
TRBJ1-3	TRBV10-3	.	.	TGTGCCATCAGACAGGACTCTGGAAACACCATATATTTT	CAIRQDSGNTIYF
TRBJ2-7	TRBV6-1	.	TRBD1	TGTGCCAGCAGACCTCAGGGGGATTGGTCCTACGAGCAGTACTTC	CASRPQGDWSYEQYF
TRBJ1-1	TRBV13	.	.	TGTGCCAGCAGCAGTGCACAGGTCGGCATGAACACTGAAGCTTTCTTT	CASSSAQVGMNTEAFF
TRBJ1-1	TRBV6-5	.	.	TGTGCCAGCAGACCTGAAGGGGGAGTTAACACTGAAGCTTTCTTT	CASRPEGGVNTEAFF
TRBJ1-5	TRBV6-5	once	TRBD1	TGTGCCAGCAGCCGGACAGGGGGTCAGCCCCAGCATTTT	CASSRTGGQPQHF
TRBJ2-1	TRBV19	.	.	TGTGCCAGTAGTATAGACTCTGACAACTCCTACAATGAGCAGTTCTTC	CASSIDSDNSYNEQFF
TRBJ2-7	TRBV4-3	.	TRBD2	TGCGCCAGCAGCCAGCTACTAGCGGGAGTTTCCTACGAGCAGTACTTC	CASSQLLAGVSYEQYF
TRBJ1-3	TRBV7-8	.	.	TGTGCCAGCAATTCCGGGGTTACTGGAAACACCATATATTTT	CASNSGVTGNTIYF
TRBJ1-4	TRBV7-9	.	TRBD1	TGTGCCAGCAGCTTAGGAGGGGGCGTTAATGAAAAACTGTTTTTT	CASSLGGGVNEKLFF
TRBJ2-1	TRBV7-9	once	TRBD1	TGTGCCAGCAGCTTCCGGACAGGGGGCTACAATGAGCAGTTCTTC	CASSFRTGGYNEQFF
TRBJ1-2	TRBV6-6	.	.	TGTGCCAGCAGTTACTCGGGGAGCTACTCCTATGGCTACACCTTC	CASSYSGSYSYGYTF
TRBJ1-2	TRBV2	.	TRBD1	TGTGCCAGCAAAGAGCGGACAGGGAAGGAGTATGGCTACACCTTC	CASKERTGKEYGYTF